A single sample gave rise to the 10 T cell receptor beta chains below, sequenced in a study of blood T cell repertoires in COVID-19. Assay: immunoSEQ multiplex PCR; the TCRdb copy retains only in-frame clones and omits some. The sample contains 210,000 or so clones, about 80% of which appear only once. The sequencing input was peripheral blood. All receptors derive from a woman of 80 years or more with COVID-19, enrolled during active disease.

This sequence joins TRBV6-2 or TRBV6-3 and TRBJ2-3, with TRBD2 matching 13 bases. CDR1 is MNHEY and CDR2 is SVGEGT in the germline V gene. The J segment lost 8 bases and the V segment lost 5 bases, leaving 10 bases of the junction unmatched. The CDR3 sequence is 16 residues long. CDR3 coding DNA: TGTGCCAGCAGTCCCACTAGCGGGGGGGCCCGGTCTACGCAGTATTTT. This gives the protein CASSPTSGGARSTQYF.

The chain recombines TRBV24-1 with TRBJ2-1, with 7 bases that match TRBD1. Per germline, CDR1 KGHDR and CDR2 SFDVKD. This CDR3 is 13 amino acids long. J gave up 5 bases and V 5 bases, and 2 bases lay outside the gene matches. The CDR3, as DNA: TGTGCCACCAGTGGACAGGGCGACAATGAGCAGTTCTTC. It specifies CATSGQGDNEQFF.

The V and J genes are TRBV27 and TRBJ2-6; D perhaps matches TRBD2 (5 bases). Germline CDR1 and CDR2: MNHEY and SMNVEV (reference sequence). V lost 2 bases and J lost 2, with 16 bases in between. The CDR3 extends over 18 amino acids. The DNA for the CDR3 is TGTGCCAGCAGTTTACGGAGGCAGCCCATAACTGGGGCCAACGTCCTGACTTTC. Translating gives CASSLRRQPITGANVLTF.

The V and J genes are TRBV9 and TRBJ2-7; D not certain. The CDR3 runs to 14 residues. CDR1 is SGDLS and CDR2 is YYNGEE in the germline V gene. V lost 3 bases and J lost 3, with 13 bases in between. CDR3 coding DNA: TGTGCCAGCAGCGCAGACAACCGCGTCTACGAGCAGTACTTC. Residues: CASSADNRVYEQYF. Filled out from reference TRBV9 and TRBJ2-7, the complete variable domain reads DSGVTQTPKHLITATGQRVTLRCSPRSGDLSVYWYQQSLDQGLQFLIQYYNGEERAKGNILERFSAQQFPDLHSELNLSSLELGDSALYFCASSADNRVYEQYFGPGTRLTVT.

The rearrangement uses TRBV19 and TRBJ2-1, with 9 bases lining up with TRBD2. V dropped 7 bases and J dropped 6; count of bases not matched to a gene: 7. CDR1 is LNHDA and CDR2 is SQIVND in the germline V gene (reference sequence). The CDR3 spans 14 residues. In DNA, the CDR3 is TGTGCCAGTACTAGCGGGACCTTTGTCAATGAGCAGTTCTTC. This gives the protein CASTSGTFVNEQFF.

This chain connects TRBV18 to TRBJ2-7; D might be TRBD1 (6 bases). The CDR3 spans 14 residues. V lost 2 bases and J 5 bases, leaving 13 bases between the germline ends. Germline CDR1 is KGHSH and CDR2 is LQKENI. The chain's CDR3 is CASSPGGRAHEQYF. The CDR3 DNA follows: TGTGCCAGCTCACCAGGGGGCAGGGCCCACGAGCAGTACTTC.

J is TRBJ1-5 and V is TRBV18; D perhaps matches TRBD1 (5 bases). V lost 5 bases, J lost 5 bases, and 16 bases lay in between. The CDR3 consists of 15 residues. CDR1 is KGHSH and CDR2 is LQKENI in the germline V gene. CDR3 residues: CASSTSSGADQPQHF. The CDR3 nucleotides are TGTGCCAGCTCAACCTCCTCTGGGGCCGATCAGCCCCAGCATTTT.

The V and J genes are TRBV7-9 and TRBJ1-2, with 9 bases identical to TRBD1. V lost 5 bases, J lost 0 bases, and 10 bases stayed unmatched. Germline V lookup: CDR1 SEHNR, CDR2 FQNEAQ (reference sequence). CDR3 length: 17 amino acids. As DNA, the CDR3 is TGTGCCAGCAGCCTCGGACAGGGGAGGGAAGCTAACTATGGCTACACCTTC. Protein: CASSLGQGREANYGYTF.

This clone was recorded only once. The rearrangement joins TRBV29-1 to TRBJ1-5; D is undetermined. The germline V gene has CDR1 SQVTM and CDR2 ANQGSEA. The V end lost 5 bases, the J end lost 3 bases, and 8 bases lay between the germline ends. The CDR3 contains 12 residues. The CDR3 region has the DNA TGCAGCGTTCGGGGAGTCAATCAGCCCCAGCATTTT. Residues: CSVRGVNQPQHF. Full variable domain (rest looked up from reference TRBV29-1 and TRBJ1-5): SAVISQKPSRDICQRGTSLTIQCQVDSQVTMMFWYRQQPGQSLTLIATANQGSEATYESGFVIDKFPISRPNLTFSTLTVSNMSPEDSSIYLCSVRGVNQPQHFGDGTRLSIL.

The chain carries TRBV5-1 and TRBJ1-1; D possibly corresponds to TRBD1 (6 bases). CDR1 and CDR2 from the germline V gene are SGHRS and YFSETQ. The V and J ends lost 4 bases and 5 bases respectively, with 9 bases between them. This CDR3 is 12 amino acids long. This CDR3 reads CASSETGTEAFF. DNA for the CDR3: TGCGCCAGCAGCGAAACAGGGACTGAAGCTTTCTTT.